One T cell receptor beta chain is described in this entry. TCRdb re-derived calls from the RT-PCR reads in MiXCR, one entry per CDR3 protein. The sample consists of more than 550,000 distinct CDR3 sequences, 10% to 12% of them appearing once. Trimming removed 5 bases from V and 1 base from J, with 11 bases in between. Germline loops: CDR1 MNHEY, CDR2 SMNVEV (reference sequence). The length of the CDR3 is 14 residues. This entry comes from a study of response to subunit inactivated influenza vaccine. This same sample was also part of a study on T cells expressing NK-cell markers. This second study says: The TCR beta cDNA came from 5'RACE template switching with UMIs. All TCR beta repertoires analysed originated from sorted CD3+CD56+NKG2C+, CD3+CD56+NKG2C- and CD3+CD56-NKG2C+ T cells. Sequencing covered eight donors, seven HCMV-seropositive and one seronegative. For roughly 6 donors, the dominant NKG2C+ clonotypes made up about 1.0-8% of their CD8+ T cells. Also leading the CD3+CD56-NKG2C+ fraction in a few donors were these clonotypes.

This TCR derives from a man in his fifties who received an inactivated influenza vaccine. The genes are TRBV27 and TRBJ1-1; D is uncertain. Sample: PBMCs from blood, taken on the day of vaccination. The CDR3: CASSPRASNTEAFF. CDR3 in DNA: TGTGCCAGCAGTCCGAGGGCCTCGAACACTGAAGCTTTCTTT.